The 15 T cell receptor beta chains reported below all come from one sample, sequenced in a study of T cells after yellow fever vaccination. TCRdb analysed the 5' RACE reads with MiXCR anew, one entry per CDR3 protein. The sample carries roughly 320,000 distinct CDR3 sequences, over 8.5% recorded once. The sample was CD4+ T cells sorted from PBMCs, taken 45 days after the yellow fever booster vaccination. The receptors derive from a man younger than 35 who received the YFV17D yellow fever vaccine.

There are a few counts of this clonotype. The CDR3 DNA sequence: TGCAGCGTGGCCCCCTTTTGGCCAGGGGGCAATGGCTACACCTTC. Protein sequence: CSVAPFWPGGNGYTF. The genes are TRBV29-1 and TRBJ1-2; 8 bases are shared with TRBD1. Germline values: CDR1 SQVTM, CDR2 ANQGSEA. V was pared by 6 bases and J by 6 bases, with 15 bases of the junction left unmatched. There are 15 residues in the CDR3.

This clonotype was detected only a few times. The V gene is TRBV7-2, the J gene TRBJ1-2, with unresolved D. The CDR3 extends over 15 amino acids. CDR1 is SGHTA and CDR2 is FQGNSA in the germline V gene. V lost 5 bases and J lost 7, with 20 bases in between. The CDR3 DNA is TGTGCCAGCAGCCGAATCGGAGGCCCCGGGTTTGGCTACACCTTC. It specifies CASSRIGGPGFGYTF.

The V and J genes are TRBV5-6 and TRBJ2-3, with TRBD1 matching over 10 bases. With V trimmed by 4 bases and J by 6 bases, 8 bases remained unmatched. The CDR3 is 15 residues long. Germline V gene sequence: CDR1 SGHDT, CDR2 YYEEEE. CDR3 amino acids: CASSSRDRGMDTQYF. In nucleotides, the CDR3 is TGTGCCAGCAGCAGCCGGGACAGGGGAATGGATACGCAGTATTTT.

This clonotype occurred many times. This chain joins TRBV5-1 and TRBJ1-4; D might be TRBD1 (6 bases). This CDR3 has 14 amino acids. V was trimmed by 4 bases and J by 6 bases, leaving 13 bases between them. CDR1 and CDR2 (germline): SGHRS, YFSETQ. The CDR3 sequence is CASSPTGFHEKLFF. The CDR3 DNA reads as TGCGCCAGCAGCCCGACAGGATTTCATGAAAAACTGTTTTTT.

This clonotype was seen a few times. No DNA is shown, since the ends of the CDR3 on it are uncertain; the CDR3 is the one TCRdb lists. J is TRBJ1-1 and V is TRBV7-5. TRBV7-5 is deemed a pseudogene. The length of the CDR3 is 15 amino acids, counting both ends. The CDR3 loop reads CISVPEAYSWTEAFF.

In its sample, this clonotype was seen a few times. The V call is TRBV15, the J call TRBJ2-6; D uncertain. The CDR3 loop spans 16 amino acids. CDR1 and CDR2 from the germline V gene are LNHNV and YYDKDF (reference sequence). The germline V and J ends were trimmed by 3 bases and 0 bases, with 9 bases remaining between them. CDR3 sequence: CATSRRLISGANVLTF. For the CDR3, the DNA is TGTGCCACCAGCAGGAGGCTTATCTCTGGGGCCAACGTCCTGACTTTC.

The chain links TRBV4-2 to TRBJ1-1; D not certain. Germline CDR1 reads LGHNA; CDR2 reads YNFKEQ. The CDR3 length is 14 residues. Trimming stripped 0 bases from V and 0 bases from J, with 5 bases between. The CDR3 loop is CASSQEPVNTEAFF. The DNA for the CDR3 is TGTGCCAGCAGCCAAGAACCAGTGAACACTGAAGCTTTCTTT.

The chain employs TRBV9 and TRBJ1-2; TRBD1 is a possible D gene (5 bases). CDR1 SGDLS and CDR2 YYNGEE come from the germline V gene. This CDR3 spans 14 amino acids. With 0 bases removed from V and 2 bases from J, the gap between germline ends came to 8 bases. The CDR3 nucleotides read TGTGCCAGCAGCGTAGCGACAGCGAACTATGGCTACACCTTC. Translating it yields CASSVATANYGYTF.

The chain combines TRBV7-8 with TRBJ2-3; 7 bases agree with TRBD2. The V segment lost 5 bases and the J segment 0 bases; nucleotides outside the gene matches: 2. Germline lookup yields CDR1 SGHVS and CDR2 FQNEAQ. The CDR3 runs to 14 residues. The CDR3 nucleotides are TGTGCCAGCAGCCGTAGCGGGAGCACAGATACGCAGTATTTT. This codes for CASSRSGSTDTQYF.

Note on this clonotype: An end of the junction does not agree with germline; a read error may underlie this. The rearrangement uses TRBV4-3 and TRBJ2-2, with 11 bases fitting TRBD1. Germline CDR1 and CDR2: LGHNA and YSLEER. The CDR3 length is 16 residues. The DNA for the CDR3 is TGCGCCAGTAGCCGAACCGGGACAGGGGGCACCGGGGAGCTGTTTTTT. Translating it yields CASSRTGTGGTGELFF.

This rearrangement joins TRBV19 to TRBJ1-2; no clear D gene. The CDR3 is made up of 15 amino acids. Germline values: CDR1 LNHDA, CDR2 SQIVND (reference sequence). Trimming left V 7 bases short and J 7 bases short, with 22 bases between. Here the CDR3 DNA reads TGTGCCAGTACGACTTGGGGAGGTCCTTCGGGTGGCTACACCTTC. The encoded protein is CASTTWGGPSGGYTF.

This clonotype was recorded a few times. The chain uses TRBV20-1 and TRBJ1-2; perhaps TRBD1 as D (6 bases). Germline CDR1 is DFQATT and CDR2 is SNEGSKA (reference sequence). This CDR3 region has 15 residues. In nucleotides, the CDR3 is TGCAGGGCCGCTGGGGGGGCAGTCGAAAACTATGGCTACACCTTC. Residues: CRAAGGAVENYGYTF.

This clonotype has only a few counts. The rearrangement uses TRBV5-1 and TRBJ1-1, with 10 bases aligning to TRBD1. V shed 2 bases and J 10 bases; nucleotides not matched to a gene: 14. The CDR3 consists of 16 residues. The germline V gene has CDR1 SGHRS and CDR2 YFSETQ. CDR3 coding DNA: TGCGCCAGCAGCTTTCGGGAAGCTGGACAGGGGGTCGGAGCTTTCTTT. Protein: CASSFREAGQGVGAFF.

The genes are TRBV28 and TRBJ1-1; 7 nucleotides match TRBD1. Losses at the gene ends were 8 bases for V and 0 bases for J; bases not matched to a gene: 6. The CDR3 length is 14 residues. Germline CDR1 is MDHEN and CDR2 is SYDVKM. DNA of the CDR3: TGTGCCAGCCAGCCAGGGGGATTGAACACTGAAGCTTTCTTT. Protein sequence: CASQPGGLNTEAFF.

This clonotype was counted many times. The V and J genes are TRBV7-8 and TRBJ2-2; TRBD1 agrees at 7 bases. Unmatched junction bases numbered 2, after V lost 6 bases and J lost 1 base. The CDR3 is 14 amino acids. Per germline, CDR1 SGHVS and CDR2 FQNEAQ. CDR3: CASSRQGNTGELFF. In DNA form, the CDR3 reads TGTGCCAGCAGTCGACAGGGGAACACCGGGGAGCTGTTTTTT.